This passage covers 11 T cell receptor beta chains from one sample sequenced in a study of T cells expressing NK-cell markers. TCRdb reprocessed the 5' RACE reads and reports one entry per CDR3 protein, with no DNA. In all, the sample yields about 390,000 distinct CDR3 sequences. The sample was blood T cells: a sorted CD56 or NKG2C T cell subset, CD4+ or CD8+ T cells, or bulk PBMC T cells (not recorded which). The receptors derive from a woman aged 45-59 years in good health.

CDR3 protein: CSAPAGMDTQYF. The chain has TRBV20-1 and TRBJ2-3; TCRdb picks TRBD2, but there is no DNA to check that call. The CDR3 extends over 12 amino acids. Looked up from germline, CDR1 is DFQATT and CDR2 is SNEGSKA (reference sequence).

This chain links TRBV20-1 with TRBJ2-1; TCRdb lists TRBD2, though no DNA is available to test this call. This CDR3 spans 17 amino acids. Germline V CDR1 and CDR2: DFQATT, SNEGSKA (reference sequence). The CDR3: CSASPDQGLADYNEQFF.

The chain combines TRBV6-5 with TRBJ2-3. CDR1 is MNHEY, CDR2 SVGAGI, per germline. The CDR3 is 17 residues long. CDR3 amino acids: CASSHGGGLAGTDTQYF.

This chain joins TRBV4-1 and TRBJ2-3; the TCRdb D gene call, TRBD2, has no DNA to confirm it. This CDR3 has 14 amino acids. In germline, CDR1 is MGHRA, CDR2 YSYEKL. The CDR3 sequence is CASTTSGRVDTQYF.

The chain employs TRBV5-1 and TRBJ1-3; TCRdb reports TRBD1, a call that lacks DNA to check it against. Germline CDR1 and CDR2: SGHRS and YFSETQ. This CDR3 is 15 amino acids long. The CDR3 loop is CASSLQGTSGNTIYF.

The chain combines TRBV6-1 with TRBJ2-2. This CDR3 comprises 14 residues. From germline, CDR1 is MNHNS and CDR2 SASEGT. The CDR3 reads CASSDREGSGELFF.

This rearrangement joins TRBV6-4 to TRBJ1-1. The CDR3 spans 14 residues. Per the germline V gene, CDR1 is MRHNA and CDR2 is SNTAGT. The CDR3 sequence is CASRDWSENTEAFF.

V gene TRBV2 combines with J gene TRBJ2-1. The CDR3 loop spans 15 amino acids. The V gene's germline CDR1 is SNHLY and CDR2 FYNNEI. This chain's CDR3 is CASRQYVQDYNEQFF.

The V call is TRBV5-5, the J call TRBJ2-6; TCRdb's D gene call, TRBD1, goes unchecked for lack of DNA. CDR1 and CDR2 (germline): SGHKS, YYEKEE (reference sequence). The CDR3 consists of 19 residues. CDR3 region: CASSFPGQGLPGGANVLTF.

This chain joins TRBV29-1 and TRBJ1-2. This CDR3 is built from 12 residues. In germline, CDR1 is SQVTM, CDR2 ANQGSEA. CDR3 loop: CSGNRVGYGYTF.

This chain connects TRBV5-1 to TRBJ1-1; with no DNA, the TCRdb D assignment of TRBD1 cannot be verified. The germline gives CDR1 SGHRS, CDR2 YFSETQ. This CDR3 has 14 amino acids. The CDR3 spells CASNPGSRSTEAFF.